This T cell receptor beta chain appears in the sequencing data of a study of blood T cell repertoires in COVID-19. About the research overall: The United States, Italy and Spain provided the acute and convalescent COVID-19 samples. The cDNA or gDNA used as material had been derived from T cells, B-cell-depleted T cells, or PBMCs.

In germline, CDR1 is SEHNR, CDR2 FQNEAQ (reference sequence). The CDR3 sequence is 14 residues long. The germline V and J ends were trimmed by 3 bases and 0 bases, with 8 bases remaining between them. In the study's own analysis: Estimated nucleated cell counts came from reference gene primer amplification. TCRdb's copy holds only in-frame clones and misses some; the assay was immunoSEQ multiplex PCR. That table furnishes V, J and clone size, whereas the DNA furnished D and trimming. The sample lists some 130,000 clones, about 86% occurring once. The sequence derives from a woman aged 45 to 65 who had recovered from COVID-19. Sequencing was done on a sample of PBMCs or T cells enriched from blood (not recorded which). The chain has TRBV7-9 and TRBJ1-1; D uncertain. Written as DNA, the CDR3 is TGTGCCAGCAGCTTCAGCGGAGTGAACACTGAAGCTTTCTTT. It codes for CASSFSGVNTEAFF.